These T cell receptor beta chains were read from a single sample in a study of blood T cell repertoires in COVID-19. Sequenced by immunoSEQ multiplex PCR; TCRdb stores in-frame clones only, minus some. The sample yields about 100,000 clones, under 85% seen once. Specimen: peripheral blood. These receptors were collected from a woman between 70 and 85 years old with acute or convalescent COVID-19. Each CDR3 is given without its conserved first and last residue. Fields, in order: CDR3 protein, J gene, V gene.

ASSGGTGGETQY | TRBJ2-5 | TRBV5-1
ASKGDNTDTQY | TRBJ2-3 | TRBV28
ASSPSEVAKNIQY | TRBJ2-4 | TRBV6-5
ASSPSFGGQVNEQF | TRBJ2-1 | TRBV18
ASPKAF | TRBJ1-1 | TRBV7-2
ASSLGGPDGYT | TRBJ1-2 | TRBV7-9
ASHRTSSGNTIY | TRBJ1-3 | TRBV14
AISESAAGPHSGNTIY | TRBJ1-3 | TRBV10-3
ASSRSLTGEQF | TRBJ2-1 | TRBV3-1/TRBV3-2
ASRLPSGNYGYT | TRBJ1-2 | TRBV6-6
SARDNEAF | TRBJ1-1 | TRBV20-1
ATEAPIAASYEQY | TRBJ2-7 | TRBV28
ASSLTAAGGELF | TRBJ2-2 | TRBV5-1
ATRVEGARPEAF | TRBJ1-1 | TRBV15
ASSGGENYGYT | TRBJ1-2 | TRBV5-1
ASSQDRAGAIPGELF | TRBJ2-2 | TRBV4-3
ASSLSIIVAGENEQF | TRBJ2-1 | TRBV27
ASSLANRAPTDTQY | TRBJ2-3 | TRBV7-2
ASSQSQGGPFNEQF | TRBJ2-1 | TRBV14
ASRIQVMNTEAF | TRBJ1-1 | TRBV28
ASSTRQGGNTIY | TRBJ1-3 | TRBV3-1/TRBV3-2
ASSLGAGTNEKLF | TRBJ1-4 | TRBV7-6
ASSFDRAYEQY | TRBJ2-7 | TRBV11-2
ASSSTGRTEAF | TRBJ1-1 | TRBV28
ASSLDWAGGKKDTEAF | TRBJ1-1 | TRBV11-2
ASSYPGQTSSPLH | TRBJ1-6 | TRBV6-5